One TCR beta chain is described in this entry. Its antigen target is currently unknown. No clone much larger than this one lies a single base away; base qualities are absent. These data come from a study of blood T cell repertoires in COVID-19 (dated by TCRdb to 2018 to 2021). For the study in its entirety: Samples covering the acute and convalescent phases of COVID-19 were provided by collaborators in the United States, Italy and Spain. The material from the prospective study consisted of cDNA or gDNA derived from T cells, B-cell-depleted T cells, or PBMCs. Deeply sampled blood TCRbeta repertoires from subjects exposed to, actively infected with, or recovered from COVID-19 were included in the dataset. A freely available public database, intended as a resource for researchers studying the immune response to SARS-CoV-2, is where the repertoires were released. The samples were drawn from two sources: the first 160 participants of the ongoing ImmuneRACE study, and 1,000 to 1,500 subjects contributed by 6 global collaborators. Sample metadata almost always included a de-identified subject ID, COVID-19 status, age in years and sex. Where available, HLA class I and class II types were taken from metadata supplied by the sample provider and were not determined by assay-based typing.

Findings and caveats that apply to the study as a whole: Clinical and demographic metadata were provided uncurated, with the amount varying by source and participant.

The CDR3 runs 16 residues from the cysteine to the phenylalanine. Just the 48-base CDR3 DNA is kept, in frame starting at base 1. According to the germline V gene, CDR1 reads LGHNA and CDR2 reads YSLEER. Trimming removed 3 bases from V and 2 bases from J; the gene matches leave 7 bases unexplained. Whole blood was collected in K2EDTA tubes by collaborating institutions according to the institutions' own protocols. For TCRbeta analysis, collaborators shipped samples as frozen whole blood, isolated PBMCs, or DNA extracted from either of those sample types. TCRbeta CDR3 regions were amplified from genomic DNA by means of the immunoSEQ Assay, a bias-controlled multiplex PCR. The study's processing was this. Within the assay, amplification of reference gene primers was used to estimate how many nucleated cells each sample contained. To quantify the absolute abundance of each unique TCRbeta CDR3 rearrangement, sequence reads were collapsed and filtered. For each sample, productive Simpson clonality was calculated by taking the square root of Simpson's diversity index across productive rearrangements. TCRdb holds this immuneACCESS table with in-frame rearrangements only. Some clones are missing; in checked studies, unresolved V genes explain under half, and the rest has no known cause. V, J and clone size are taken as reported in that table, and D and trimming were inferred from the DNA itself. A total of around 250,000 clones appear in this sample, roughly 80% of them only once. The ten largest clonotypes hold 3.4% of the sample.

This receptor was identified in a woman aged 18-35 years with acute or convalescent COVID-19. The chain couples TRBV4-3 to TRBJ2-1; TRBD2 matches 7 bases in the middle. The sequencing sample was made of peripheral blood. The CDR3 sequence is CASSQTLAVTYNEQFF. The DNA reads TGCGCCAGCAGCCAGACCCTAGCGGTTACCTACAATGAGCAGTTCTTC.